One sample yielded the 10 T cell receptor beta chains listed below, sequenced in a study of blood T cell repertoires in COVID-19. Data came from immunoSEQ multiplex PCR; TCRdb stores just in-frame clones and leaves some out. The data contain just under 80,000 clones, around three quarters of them seen just once; the ten biggest clones take up around 4.8%. Sequencing input: peripheral blood. These receptors all stem from a woman aged 70-85 years with acute or convalescent COVID-19.

CDR3 protein: CATSRDDTLAGYEQFF. The CDR3 nucleotides read TGTGCCACCAGCAGAGATGATACCCTAGCGGGCTATGAGCAGTTCTTC. The rearrangement joins TRBV15 to TRBJ2-1; 8 nucleotides line up with TRBD2. After removal of 0 bases from V and 8 bases from J, the junction contained 9 bases not matched to a gene. The CDR3 contains 16 residues. Germline lookup yields CDR1 LNHNV and CDR2 YYDKDF (reference sequence).

The chain links TRBV12-3 or TRBV12-4 to TRBJ1-1, with D tentatively TRBD1 (6 bases). This CDR3 spans 13 amino acids. V lost 4 bases and J 4 bases, leaving 10 bases between the germline ends. CDR3 region: CASSYRVPTEAFF. CDR3 nucleotides: TGTGCCAGCAGTTACAGGGTTCCCACTGAAGCTTTCTTT.

The chain is built from TRBV5-1 and TRBJ1-3, with D perhaps matching TRBD1 (6 bases). The CDR3 covers 14 residues. Between the trimmed V and J ends, which lost 5 bases and 4 bases, there was a span of 13 bases. Germline CDR1 reads SGHRS; CDR2 reads YFSETQ. The CDR3 nucleotides are TGCGCCAGCAGGGAACAGGGAGAGGGAAACACCATATATTTT. Translated: CASREQGEGNTIYF.

CDR3 nucleotides: TGTGCCAGCAGCTTCGGTCGCACTGAAGCTTTCTTT. Translating it yields CASSFGRTEAFF. The V and J genes are TRBV7-9 and TRBJ1-1; D unclear. The CDR3 is 12 residues long. V gave up 3 bases and J gave up 4 bases, with 6 bases separating them. Germline-derived CDR1 and CDR2 are SEHNR and FQNEAQ (reference sequence).

The rearrangement joins TRBV19 to TRBJ2-1, with D tentatively TRBD2 (5 bases). This CDR3 has 14 amino acids. Deletions cut 3 bases from V and 8 bases from J, with 14 bases between. CDR1 and CDR2 (germline): LNHDA, SQIVND (reference sequence). The CDR3 region is CASSMLSGWDEQFF. The CDR3 bases are TGTGCCAGTAGTATGCTCTCGGGATGGGATGAGCAGTTCTTC.

The chain joins TRBV6-5 to TRBJ1-2, with D unresolved. V was cut by 0 bases and J by 1 base, with 9 bases left in between. The CDR3 is made up of 15 amino acids. The germline CDR1 and CDR2 sequences are MNHEY and SVGAGI. The CDR3 region has the DNA TGTGCCAGCAGTTACTCGCTAGGCGGTAACTATGGCTACACCTTC. It encodes CASSYSLGGNYGYTF.

The chain combines TRBV4-1 with TRBJ2-7, with TRBD1 matching over 7 bases. CDR1 is MGHRA, CDR2 YSYEKL, per germline. CDR3 length: 13 residues. The junction had 4 bases not matched to a gene; V was cut back by 3 bases and J by 5 bases. CDR3 DNA: TGCGCCAGCAGCCAGACAGGGAACCACGAGCAGTACTTC. Protein: CASSQTGNHEQYF.

In its sample, this clone was seen a few times. The chain has TRBV27 and TRBJ2-5; TRBD2 aligns across 7 bases. Germline CDR1 and CDR2: MNHEY and SMNVEV (reference sequence). CDR3 length: 15 residues. With V trimmed by 5 bases and J by 2 bases, 8 bases remained unmatched. The chain's CDR3 is CASSPGTTLQETQYF. As DNA, the CDR3 is TGTGCCAGCAGTCCCGGGACTACTTTACAAGAGACCCAGTACTTC.

The chain is built from TRBV9 and TRBJ2-6, with D possibly matching TRBD1 (5 bases). The CDR3 loop spans 15 amino acids. The V gene lost 3 bases and the J gene lost 1 base, with 8 bases spanning the gap. Germline V CDR1 and CDR2: SGDLS, YYNGEE. CDR3 DNA sequence: TGTGCCAGCAGCGCCTCAGGGTCTGGGGCCAACGTCCTGACTTTC. This encodes CASSASGSGANVLTF. The full variable domain, its missing parts supplied by reference TRBV9 and TRBJ2-6, is DSGVTQTPKHLITATGQRVTLRCSPRSGDLSVYWYQQSLDQGLQFLIQYYNGEERAKGNILERFSAQQFPDLHSELNLSSLELGDSALYFCASSASGSGANVLTFGAGSRLTVL.

The chain employs TRBV5-8 and TRBJ2-3, with D possibly being TRBD1 (7 bases). Germline V CDR1 and CDR2: SGHTS, YDEGEE. V was pared by 0 bases and J by 6 bases, with 14 bases between. This CDR3 has 15 amino acids. The CDR3 DNA is TGTGCCAGCAGCTTGGCAGGGGGGTCGAGGGATACGCAGTATTTT. Its translation: CASSLAGGSRDTQYF.